The 16 T cell receptor beta chains reported below all come from one sample, sequenced in a study of shared clonotypes between healthy human individuals. Measured with immunoSEQ multiplex PCR; TCRdb has only the in-frame clones, and not every one. The repertoire includes over a million clones, more than 75% of them detected once, and 0.55% to 0.7% sits in the top ten. Sequencing was performed on memory CD4+ T cells from PBMCs. The subset denotes: CD45RA-negative fraction. These receptors originate from a man aged 18 to 29 in good health. Some clones in this sample may be carry-over from other donors' samples.

This clone was observed a handful of times. The V and J genes are TRBV6-5 and TRBJ1-2; TRBD1 might be the D (5 bases). The CDR3 runs 12 residues. Germline CDR1 and CDR2: MNHEY and SVGAGI. V dropped 6 bases and J dropped 8 bases, with 13 bases sitting between them. CDR3 residues: CASSLEGDGYTF. The CDR3 DNA is TGTGCCAGCAGCCTGGAAGGGGACGGCTACACCTTC.

The chain employs TRBV7-2 and TRBJ2-7; D possibly uses TRBD1 or TRBD2 (5 bases each). The ends were cut back, 7 bases at V and 2 bases at J, with 15 bases in the middle. This CDR3 spans 14 amino acids. Germline CDR1 reads SGHTA; CDR2 reads FQGNSA. CDR3 bases: TGTGCCAGCACGCAGCGCCCGGGGCCCTACGAGCAGTACTTC. It yields the protein CASTQRPGPYEQYF.

CDR3 in DNA: TGTGCCAGCAGCCAAACCTCAGGCTCCTACGAGCAGTACTTC. Translated, it gives CASSQTSGSYEQYF. The V and J genes are TRBV4-2 and TRBJ2-7, with D uncertain. The germline V gene has CDR1 LGHNA and CDR2 YNFKEQ. V shed 2 bases and J shed 0 bases, with 8 bases lying between them. This CDR3 region has 14 residues.

The V gene is TRBV11-2, the J gene TRBJ2-1; 7 bases are a match to TRBD2. V trimming: 4 bases; J trimming: 6 bases; junction bases outside the gene matches: 12. The CDR3 consists of 16 residues. CDR1 is SGHAT, CDR2 FQNNGV, per germline. CDR3 amino acids: CASSSLRDYLRNEQFF. In nucleotides, the CDR3 is TGTGCCAGCAGCTCTCTCCGGGACTACCTACGCAATGAGCAGTTCTTC.

The CDR3 DNA reads TGTGCCAGCAGTTTATTGGGAGGGACAGGCCTTCGCGAGCAGTACTTC. Translation gives CASSLLGGTGLREQYF. The chain recombines TRBV28 with TRBJ2-7; the D gene is possibly TRBD1 (8 bases). The V end was cut by 1 base, the J end by 6 bases, with 19 bases between. The CDR3 runs 16 residues. Per germline, CDR1 MDHEN and CDR2 SYDVKM.

This sequence joins TRBV9 and TRBJ1-4, with D tentatively TRBD1 (5 bases). Germline assignment: CDR1 SGDLS and CDR2 YYNGEE. The CDR3 covers 16 residues. The V end lost 4 bases, the J end lost 8 bases, and 21 bases lay between the germline ends. As DNA, the CDR3 is TGTGCCAGCAGCCCGGGTCCTGGGGCCAGTGGGGAAAAACTGTTTTTT. Residues: CASSPGPGASGEKLFF.

The genes are TRBV29-1 and TRBJ2-7; D uncertain. The CDR3 has 18 residues. Trimming shortened V by 5 bases and J by 1 base, and 27 bases separated the two germline ends. In germline, CDR1 is SQVTM, CDR2 ANQGSEA. Written as DNA, the CDR3 is TGCAGCGTTTCCGAGCGCTGGCCCAAAGACGGAACTTCCTACGAGCAGTACTTC. Its protein product is CSVSERWPKDGTSYEQYF.

V and J are TRBV7-9 and TRBJ1-1, with D uncertain. The V end lost 0 bases, the J end lost 14 bases, and 19 bases lay between the germline ends. CDR3 length: 14 amino acids. In germline, CDR1 is SEHNR, CDR2 FQNEAQ (reference sequence). The CDR3 nucleotides are TGTGCCAGCAGCTTAGCGTCGAGGGCCAGTGCACAGTTCTTT. It is translated as CASSLASRASAQFF.

The chain carries TRBV9 and TRBJ2-7; a weak D match, TRBD2 (5 bases). This CDR3 contains 14 residues. The germline V and J ends were trimmed by 0 bases and 2 bases, with 9 bases remaining between them. Per germline, CDR1 SGDLS and CDR2 YYNGEE. The CDR3 spells CASSVEPGTYEQYF. DNA for the CDR3: TGTGCCAGCAGCGTAGAACCGGGGACCTACGAGCAGTACTTC.

A word on this clone: A read error may account for a junction end that differs from germline. The rearrangement links TRBV5-1 to TRBJ2-5; 9 positions agree with TRBD2. Germline lookup yields CDR1 SGHRS and CDR2 YFSETQ. This CDR3 spans 15 amino acids. This chain's CDR3 is CASSLESGRPENQYF. In DNA, the CDR3 is TGCGCCAGCAGCTTGGAAAGCGGGAGGCCCGAGAACCAGTACTTC.

V gene TRBV11-2 combines with J gene TRBJ2-7, with 8 positions matching TRBD2. Per germline, CDR1 SGHAT and CDR2 FQNNGV. This CDR3 contains 14 residues. V lost 1 base and J lost 7; bases outside the gene matches: 6. The CDR3 DNA sequence: TGTGCCAGCAGCTTAGCGGGAGGGCCTGGGGAGCAGTACTTC. Amino acid sequence: CASSLAGGPGEQYF.

This clone was picked up one time. CDR3 bases: TGTGCCAGCAGCCAACTCTTACGTGGGGCAGGGGTTAACTATGGCTACACCTTC. It codes for CASSQLLRGAGVNYGYTF. The chain joins TRBV4-2 to TRBJ1-2, with D perhaps matching TRBD1 (6 bases). Germline loops: CDR1 LGHNA, CDR2 YNFKEQ. Trimming removed 2 bases from V and 1 base from J, with 20 bases in between. The CDR3 runs 18 residues.

V is TRBV18 and J is TRBJ2-5, with TRBD2 matching 9 bases. In germline, CDR1 is KGHSH, CDR2 LQKENI. V shed 3 bases, J shed 4 bases, and the junction held 6 bases outside the gene matches. The CDR3 runs 15 residues. CDR3 in DNA: TGTGCCAGCTCACCCCAGCGGGAGGCCCCAGAGACCCAGTACTTC. Translated: CASSPQREAPETQYF.

The chain has TRBV19 and TRBJ1-2, with TRBD1 identical over 7 bases. V shed 7 bases, J shed 3 bases, and the junction held 5 bases outside the gene matches. Germline CDR1 reads LNHDA; CDR2 reads SQIVND (reference sequence). The CDR3 sequence is 13 residues long. The CDR3 is CASTRTGDYGYTF. The CDR3 nucleotides read TGTGCCAGTACAAGGACAGGAGACTATGGCTACACCTTC.

This chain links TRBV6-1 with TRBJ2-1; 7 bases map to TRBD2. V gave up 6 bases and J gave up 9 bases; unmatched junction bases: 2. Germline assignment: CDR1 MNHNS and CDR2 SASEGT. This CDR3 contains 11 residues. CDR3: CASRVAGEQFF. CDR3 nucleotides: TGTGCCAGCAGAGTAGCGGGTGAGCAGTTCTTC.

This clone was recorded once. The chain carries TRBV5-8 and TRBJ2-7; a possible D gene is TRBD2 (6 bases). This CDR3 is built from 15 residues. V was clipped by 3 bases and J by 5 bases, with 18 bases between them. Germline CDR1 and CDR2: SGHTS and YDEGEE. The CDR3 coding sequence is TGTGCCAGCAGCTCGGGGGAGACGGGTAACAACGAGCAGTACTTC. Its protein product is CASSSGETGNNEQYF.